This T cell receptor (beta chain) was obtained from a study of identical twins. Study conclusions and caveats: Some out-of-frame alpha sequences were shared by twins, and these showed excess low generation probability. One should note that invariant MAIT and iNKT cells could partly confound zero-insertion analyses.

Concerning this clonotype: What it binds is not known.

Each cDNA held unique molecular identifiers, and template switching gave it a universal primer site. TCRdb re-derived calls from the 5' RACE reads in MiXCR, one entry per CDR3 protein. Among approximately 690,000 distinct CDR3 sequences listed, around 5.7% were seen once. This receptor was identified in a man aged 18 to 30 in good health. The sequencing sample was made of naive T cells sorted from blood.

The CDR3 is CASSLSEVHEQFF. Written as DNA, the CDR3 is TGTGCCAGCAGCTTAAGCGAAGTCCATGAGCAGTTCTTC. The J gene is TRBJ2-1, the V gene TRBV7-3, with D uncertain. Trimming took 1 base from V and 8 from J, leaving 9 bases between them. The CDR3 has 13 amino acids. Germline values: CDR1 SGHTA, CDR2 FQGTGA. The variable domain in full, with the rest retrieved from reference TRBV7-3 and TRBJ2-1, is GAGVSQTPSNKVTEKGKYVELRCDPISGHTALYWYRQSLGQGPEFLIYFQGTGAADDSGLPNDRFFAVRPEGSVSTLKIQRTERGDSAVYLCASSLSEVHEQFFGPGTRLTVL.